This T cell receptor beta chain is drawn from a study of blood T cell repertoires in COVID-19. Study as a whole: Acute and convalescent COVID-19 specimens originated in the United States, Italy and Spain.

In this sample, this clone turned up a few times. One end of the junction does not line up with germline, which may come from a read error. Using immunoSEQ multiplex PCR, the repertoire was profiled, and TCRdb retains in-frame clones only, with some absent. The sample has fewer than 110,000 clones, more than 70% seen once. The receptor was isolated from a human donor in a cohort sampled during active COVID-19. The specimen was peripheral blood.

For the CDR3, the DNA is TGTGCTAGCAGCCCACAGGGGGCTGGGGCCAACGTCCTGACTTTC. It codes for CASSPQGAGANVLTF. This chain connects TRBV7-7 to TRBJ2-6; 8 bases match TRBD1. The CDR3 length is 15 residues. Germline V gene lookup returns CDR1 SSHAT and CDR2 FNYEAQ (reference sequence).